This T cell receptor beta chain was identified during a study of cytomegalovirus exposure and HLA in healthy donors. This CDR3 is built from 16 residues. The V end lost 6 bases, the J end lost 8 bases, and 22 bases lay between the germline ends. Germline V gene data show CDR1 as MNHNY and CDR2 as SVGAGI (reference sequence). This clone came up once. The PCR contained 60 Vbeta and 13 Jbeta primers. Only in-frame clones appear in the TCRdb table, and some are missing; sequencing was by immunoSEQ multiplex PCR. The data show about 120,000 clones, with about two thirds seen just once and 3% to 4% held by the top ten. All donors participated as healthy donors of bone marrow.

The chain is built from TRBV6-6 and TRBJ1-4; possible D gene TRBD1, 6 bases. Specimen: PBMCs. The receptor comes from a man aged 30-40 years in good health and CMV-seronegative. The CDR3 here is CASSPIDRLRREKLFF. The CDR3 DNA is TGTGCCAGCAGCCCCATCGACAGGCTAAGGCGGGAAAAACTGTTTTTT.